This is a list of T cell receptor beta chains from one sample in a study of tumor-infiltrating lymphocytes in primary liver carcinoma. TCRdb processed the multiplex PCR reads anew with MiXCR; each CDR3 protein has one entry. The sample includes 85,000 to 100,000 distinct CDR3 sequences, less than 75% seen only once; the top ten take around 26%. The source material was tumor-adjacent normal liver tissue. These receptors all stem from a man aged 40-55 years with primary liver carcinoma and hepatitis B virus infection. Each CDR3 is given with its conserved first and last residue. D genes are given only for firm matches.

D gene | J gene | CDR3 length | V gene | CDR3 protein
. | TRBJ1-6 | 14 | TRBV14 | CASSQWGGNSPLQF
. | TRBJ2-2 | 15 | TRBV11-2 | CASSLRPENTGEQFF
TRBD1 | TRBJ2-2 | 18 | TRBV4-1 | CASSQPSSRTGKVGELFF
. | TRBJ2-1 | 12 | TRBV29-1 | CSVRGSHNERFF
. | TRBJ2-7 | 14 | TRBV4-1 | CAGSPRDSLIEQYF
. | TRBJ2-1 | 19 | TRBV10-3 | CAISGSLGRGRGSYNEQFF
TRBD2 | TRBJ2-1 | 15 | TRBV11-2 | CAISLDSSGRGEQFF
. | TRBJ2-7 | 15 | TRBV29-1 | CSVENAGGAGYEQYF
TRBD1 | TRBJ2-1 | 15 | TRBV5-5 | CASSPGQGSYNDQFF
. | TRBJ1-1 | 14 | TRBV6-6 | CVSSYSIATTEAFF
. | TRBJ1-2 | 17 | TRBV28 | CASSSSDAGGKEHGYTF
. | TRBJ2-1 | 13 | TRBV11-2 | CARGLEVGPEQFF
. | TRBJ2-7 | 15 | TRBV6-6 | CTSSYSGVASYEQYF
TRBD1 | TRBJ1-5 | 12 | TRBV5-4 | CASYRGNQPQHF
TRBD2 | TRBJ2-3 | 15 | TRBV29-1 | CSVELAGGWTDTQYF
. | TRBJ1-1 | 14 | TRBV12-3/TRBV12-4 | CANSSAIPNTEAFF
. | TRBJ2-7 | 15 | TRBV11-1 | CASSFDGQFSFEQYF
. | TRBJ2-5 | 14 | TRBV6-5 | CAGSSSGVAEAQYF
. | TRBJ1-1 | 11 | TRBV29-1 | CSVPLNTEAFF
. | TRBJ1-6 | 15 | TRBV4-1 | CASSQVQGLNSPIHF
TRBD2 | TRBJ2-7 | 15 | TRBV12-3/TRBV12-4 | CASRRGTSPAYEQYF
. | TRBJ2-3 | 13 | TRBV2 | CASTNYGTDTQYF
. | TRBJ2-1 | 14 | TRBV29-1 | CSASPEDPYNEQFF
TRBD1 | TRBJ2-6 | 18 | TRBV6-5 | CAGSLWTGLKAGANVLTF
. | TRBJ1-2 | 14 | TRBV29-1 | CSLRLGQGNYGYTF
. | TRBJ2-3 | 13 | TRBV10-1 | CASSEPGSDTQYF
TRBD2 | TRBJ2-7 | 13 | TRBV11-2 | CTSIPTSTYEQYF
. | TRBJ2-2 | 14 | TRBV11-2 | CANSLVGGTGALFF
TRBD2 | TRBJ2-1 | 14 | TRBV29-1 | CSVDLSSGYNEQFF
TRBD2 | TRBJ2-3 | 17 | TRBV7-9 | CASSFPGLAGGVDTQYF
. | TRBJ2-5 | 12 | TRBV5-5 | CANSFTQETQCF
. | TRBJ2-5 | 19 | TRBV11-1 | CASSPPSDVRKDLQETQYF
. | TRBJ2-7 | 17 | TRBV11-2 | CASSLDFGTPSSYEQCF
. | TRBJ2-4 | 17 | TRBV6-1 | CASSDMYPGGPKNIQYF
. | TRBJ2-7 | 14 | TRBV29-1 | CSARTGLAGREQYF
TRBD2 | TRBJ2-3 | 14 | TRBV29-1 | CSIGASGDTDTQYF
TRBD1 | TRBJ2-5 | 15 | TRBV28 | CVSSGSRQGQETQYF
TRBD2 | TRBJ2-7 | 15 | TRBV5-1 | CASCPIAGVSYEQYF
TRBD2 | TRBJ2-7 | 13 | TRBV6-1 | CASSASGGYEQYF
. | TRBJ2-5 | 17 | TRBV11-2 | CASSLGALSGLQETQYF
. | TRBJ2-1 | 14 | TRBV11-2 | CASSSADPGNEQFF
. | TRBJ2-2 | 15 | TRBV12-3/TRBV12-4 | CASRIPLDGTWELFF
TRBD1 | TRBJ1-4 | 16 | TRBV7-9 | CASSSWQGATNEKLFF
TRBD1 | TRBJ1-5 | 20 | TRBV11-3 | CACSQARVDRVLCYNQPQHF
TRBD1 | TRBJ2-2 | 18 | TRBV29-1 | CSVGDRGSLGRSTGELSF
. | TRBJ2-2 | 15 | TRBV11-1 | CASSPNRMGTGELFF
. | TRBJ2-1 | 17 | TRBV4-2 | CASSPQHGMAYPGEQFF
TRBD1 | TRBJ2-3 | 14 | TRBV28 | CARRGLGVMDTQYF